This TCR beta chain was documented in a study of shared clonotypes between healthy human individuals. V shed 10 bases and J shed 5 bases, with 18 bases lying between them. Germline V gives CDR1 SGHNT, CDR2 YYREEE (reference sequence). The CDR3 totals 13 residues. Generated by immunoSEQ multiplex PCR, the TCRdb table keeps only in-frame clones and is missing some. Among millions of clones, 85% to 95% were seen once, and the ten largest hold 0.13%. This clonotype was sampled from a man aged 18 to 30 in good health. This chain connects TRBV5-4 to TRBJ1-1; TRBD1 is a possible D gene (5 bases). Sequencing used naive CD4+ T cells sorted from blood. The subset: CD45RA+ positively selected. The CDR3 sequence is CAVTGGLRTEAFF. CDR3 coding DNA: TGTGCCGTGACCGGGGGGTTGAGGACTGAAGCTTTCTTT.